Detailed here is one TCR beta chain. The data were taken from a study of shared clonotypes between healthy human individuals. This CDR3 is built from 11 residues. Deletions cut 5 bases from V and 8 bases from J, with 12 bases between. Germline V CDR1 and CDR2: DFQATT, SNEGSKA (reference sequence). Original processing methods: ImmunoSEQ output held junction-only sequences without quality scores, so filtering differed. TCRdb's copy holds only in-frame clones and misses some; the assay was immunoSEQ multiplex PCR. D and trimming come from the DNA, and the V and J calls and clone size come from that table. The sample holds about 1.1 million clones, approximately 80% seen once.

The chain carries TRBV20-1 and TRBJ1-2, with D uncertain. This receptor was taken from a man younger than 35 in good health. Some clones in this sample may be carry-over from other donors' samples. Sequenced input: memory CD4+ T cells from PBMCs. As to subset: CD45RA-negative fraction. The CDR3 DNA reads as TGCAGTGCTCTGGCGCAAAAGGGCTACACCTTC. Its protein is CSALAQKGYTF.